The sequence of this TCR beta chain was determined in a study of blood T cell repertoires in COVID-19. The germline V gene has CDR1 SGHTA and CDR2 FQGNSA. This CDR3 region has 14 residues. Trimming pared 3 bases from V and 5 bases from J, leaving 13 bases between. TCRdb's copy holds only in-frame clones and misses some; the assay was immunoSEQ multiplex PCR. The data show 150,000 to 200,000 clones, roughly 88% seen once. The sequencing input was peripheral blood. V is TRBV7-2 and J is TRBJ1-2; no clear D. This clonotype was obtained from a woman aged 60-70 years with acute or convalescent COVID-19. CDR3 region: CASSFPGKKYGYTF. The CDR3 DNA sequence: TGTGCCAGCAGCTTTCCAGGAAAAAAATATGGCTACACCTTC.